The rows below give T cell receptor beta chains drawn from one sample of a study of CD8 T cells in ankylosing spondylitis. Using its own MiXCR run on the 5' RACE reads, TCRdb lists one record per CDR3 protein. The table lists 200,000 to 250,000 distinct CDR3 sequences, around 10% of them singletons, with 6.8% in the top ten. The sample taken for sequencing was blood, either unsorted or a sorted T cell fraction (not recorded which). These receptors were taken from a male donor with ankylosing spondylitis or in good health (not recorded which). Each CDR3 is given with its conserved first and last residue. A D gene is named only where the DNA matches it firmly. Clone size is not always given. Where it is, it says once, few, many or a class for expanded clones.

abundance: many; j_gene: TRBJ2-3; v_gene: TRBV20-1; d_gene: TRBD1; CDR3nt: TGCAGTGCCGGCCGGGACAGCGGCACAGATACGCAGTATTTT; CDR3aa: CSAGRDSGTDTQYF
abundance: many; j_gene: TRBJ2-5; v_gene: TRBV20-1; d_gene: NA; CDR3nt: TGCAGTGCTAGAGCGGTTACTACCGGTGAGACCCAGTACTTC; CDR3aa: CSARAVTTGETQYF
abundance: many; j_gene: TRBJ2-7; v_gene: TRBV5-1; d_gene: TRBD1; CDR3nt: TGCGCCAGCAGCCCTGGGTCCCAGGGGGCCTACGAGCAGTACTTC; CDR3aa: CASSPGSQGAYEQYF
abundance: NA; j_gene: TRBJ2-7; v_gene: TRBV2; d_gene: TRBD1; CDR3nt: TGTGCCAGCACGGACAGGGCCTCCTACGAGCAGTACTTC; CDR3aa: CASTDRASYEQYF
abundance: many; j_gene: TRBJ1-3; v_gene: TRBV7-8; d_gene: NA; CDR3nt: TGTGCCAGCAGCTTTTCCGGGTTATTAGAAAACACCATATATTTT; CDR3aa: CASSFSGLLENTIYF
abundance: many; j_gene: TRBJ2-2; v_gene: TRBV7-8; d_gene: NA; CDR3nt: TGTGCCAGCAGCTTTAGGAACGCAGAGAACACCGGGGAGCTGTTTTTT; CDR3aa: CASSFRNAENTGELFF
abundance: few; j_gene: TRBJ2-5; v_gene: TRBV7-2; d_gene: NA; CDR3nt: TGTGCCAGCACTTCCGGAGGGCTCCAAGAGACCCAGTACTTC; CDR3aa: CASTSGGLQETQYF
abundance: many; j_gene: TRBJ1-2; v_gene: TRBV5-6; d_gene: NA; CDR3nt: TGTGCCAGCAGCTTCGCCCGCTTAGCGGCATTAGATGGCTACACCTTC; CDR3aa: CASSFARLAALDGYTF
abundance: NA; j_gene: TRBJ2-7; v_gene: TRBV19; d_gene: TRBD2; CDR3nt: TGTGCCAGTAGTACCGTAGCGGGAGGATCCTACGAGCAGTACTTC; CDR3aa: CASSTVAGGSYEQYF
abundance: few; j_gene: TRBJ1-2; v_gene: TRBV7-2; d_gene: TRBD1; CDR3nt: TGTGCCAGCAGCCTATCGGGACAGGGAAACTATGGCTACACCTTC; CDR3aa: CASSLSGQGNYGYTF
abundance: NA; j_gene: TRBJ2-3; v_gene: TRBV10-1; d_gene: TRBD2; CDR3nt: TGCGCCAGCGGAAAGAAAGCGGGGCCCACAGATACGCAGTATTTT; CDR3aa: CASGKKAGPTDTQYF
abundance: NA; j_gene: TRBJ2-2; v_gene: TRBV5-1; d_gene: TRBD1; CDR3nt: TGCGCCAGCAGCTTTTGGACAGGGGGGGCCGGGGAGCTGTTTTTT; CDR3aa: CASSFWTGGAGELFF
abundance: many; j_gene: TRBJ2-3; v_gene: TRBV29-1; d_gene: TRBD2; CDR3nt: TGCAGCGTTGAACTGGTTAGCGGGGGGGTCACAGATACGCAGTATTTT; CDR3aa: CSVELVSGGVTDTQYF
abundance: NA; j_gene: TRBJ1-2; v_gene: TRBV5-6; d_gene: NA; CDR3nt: TGTGCCAGCAGCCGTCCGGGATCCTGGGCCCGTTATGGCTACACCTTC; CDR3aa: CASSRPGSWARYGYTF
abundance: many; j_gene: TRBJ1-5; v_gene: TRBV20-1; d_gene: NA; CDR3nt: TGCAGTGCCCGCGAGGGGGTTAAGAATCAGCCCCAGCATTTT; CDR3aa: CSAREGVKNQPQHF
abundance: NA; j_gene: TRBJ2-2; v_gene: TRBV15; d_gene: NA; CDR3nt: TGTGCCACCAGCAGTATCGCAGGGTCCCGGGCTTGGACCGGGGAGCTGTTTTTT; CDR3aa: CATSSIAGSRAWTGELFF
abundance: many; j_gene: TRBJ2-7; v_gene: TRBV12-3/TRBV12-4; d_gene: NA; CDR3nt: TGTGCCAGCAGCCCGTTCCCAGCGGGCCAAGTCTACGAGCAGTACTTC; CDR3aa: CASSPFPAGQVYEQYF
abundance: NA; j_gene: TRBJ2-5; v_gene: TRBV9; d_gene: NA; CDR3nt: TGTGCCAGCAGCGTAGCGTTGGGACCCTCAGGAGAGACCCAGTACTTC; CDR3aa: CASSVALGPSGETQYF
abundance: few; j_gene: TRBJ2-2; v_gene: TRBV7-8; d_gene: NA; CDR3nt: TGTGCCAGCAGCCCATTGAGTGGGGCGAACACCGGGGAGCTGTTTTTT; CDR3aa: CASSPLSGANTGELFF
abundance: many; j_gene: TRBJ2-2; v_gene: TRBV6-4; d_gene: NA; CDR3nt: TGTGCCAGCAGTGAAAAGAACACCGGGGAGCTGTTTTTT; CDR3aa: CASSEKNTGELFF
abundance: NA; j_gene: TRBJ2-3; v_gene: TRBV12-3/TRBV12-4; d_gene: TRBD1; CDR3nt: TGTGCCAGCAGGCGGGACAGGGCGACAGATACGCAGTATTTT; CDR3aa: CASRRDRATDTQYF
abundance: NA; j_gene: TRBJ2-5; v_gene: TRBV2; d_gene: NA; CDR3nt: TGTGCCAGCAGTAGTACTCTTCAAGAGACCCAGTACTTC; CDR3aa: CASSSTLQETQYF
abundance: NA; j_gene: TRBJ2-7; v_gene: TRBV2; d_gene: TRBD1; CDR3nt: TGTGCCAGCAGTCTCGGACAGGGGCGATACTACGAGCAGTACTTC; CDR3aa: CASSLGQGRYYEQYF
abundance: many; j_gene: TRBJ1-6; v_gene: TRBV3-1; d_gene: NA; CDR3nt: TGTGCCAGCAGCCAAGGACAGAATAATTCACCCCTCCACTTT; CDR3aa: CASSQGQNNSPLHF
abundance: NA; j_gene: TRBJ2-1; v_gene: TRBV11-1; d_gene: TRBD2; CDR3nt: TGTGCCAGCAGCTTAGTGGTAGCGGGAAGTGAGCAGTTCTTC; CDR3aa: CASSLVVAGSEQFF
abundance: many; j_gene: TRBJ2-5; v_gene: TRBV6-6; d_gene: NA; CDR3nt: TGTGCCAGCAGCCGTGAGTTGACCCAGTACTTC; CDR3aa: CASSRELTQYF
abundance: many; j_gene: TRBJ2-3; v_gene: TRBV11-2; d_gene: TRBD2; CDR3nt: TGTGCCAGCAGCCCACAATTAATGGAAGCGGGAGAACAGAATACGCAGTATTTT; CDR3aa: CASSPQLMEAGEQNTQYF
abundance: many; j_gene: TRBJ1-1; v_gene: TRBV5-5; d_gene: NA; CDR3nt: TGTGCCAGCAGCTTAGGAGACAGTCTGGCTGAAGCTTTCTTT; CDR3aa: CASSLGDSLAEAFF
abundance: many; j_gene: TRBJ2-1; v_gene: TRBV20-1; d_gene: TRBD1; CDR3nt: TGCAGTGCTAGCGGGACAGGGAACTACAATGAGCAGTTCTTC; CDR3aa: CSASGTGNYNEQFF
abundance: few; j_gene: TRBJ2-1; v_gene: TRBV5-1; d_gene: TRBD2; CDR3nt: TGCGCCAGCAGCTTTGCGGGGGGGCGAAATGAGCAGTTCTTC; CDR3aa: CASSFAGGRNEQFF
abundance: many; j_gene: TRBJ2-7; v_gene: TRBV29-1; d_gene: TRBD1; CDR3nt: TGCAGCGTCCCGCCGCAGGGGGCCTACGAGCAGTACTTC; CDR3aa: CSVPPQGAYEQYF
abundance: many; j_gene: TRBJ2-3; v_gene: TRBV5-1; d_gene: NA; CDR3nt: TGCGCCAGCAGCTTGACGTGGAATACGCAGTATTTT; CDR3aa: CASSLTWNTQYF
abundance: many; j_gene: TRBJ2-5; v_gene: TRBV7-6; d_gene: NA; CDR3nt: TGTGCCAGCAGCTTAGGGGGGGCGCAAGATGAGACCCAGTACTTC; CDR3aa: CASSLGGAQDETQYF
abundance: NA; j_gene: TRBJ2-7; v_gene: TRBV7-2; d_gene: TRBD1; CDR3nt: TGTGCCAGCAGCTCCGGACAGGGTTTAACCTACGAGCAGTACTTC; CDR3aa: CASSSGQGLTYEQYF
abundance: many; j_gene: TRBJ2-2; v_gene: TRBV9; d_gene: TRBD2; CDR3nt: TGTGCCAGCAGCGGACGACTAGCGGGGGTGAACACCGGGGAGCTGTTTTTT; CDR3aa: CASSGRLAGVNTGELFF
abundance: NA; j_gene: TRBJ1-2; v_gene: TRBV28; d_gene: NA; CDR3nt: TGTGCCAGCGGGAGGGGGGACACCCATGAGGGCTACACCTTC; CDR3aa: CASGRGDTHEGYTF
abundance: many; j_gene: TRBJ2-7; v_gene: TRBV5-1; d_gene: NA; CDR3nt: TGCGCCAGCAGGTTGTCTTCGAGCTCCTACGAGCAGTACTTC; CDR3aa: CASRLSSSSYEQYF